Following are 4 T cell receptor beta chains from one sample sequenced in a study of T cell repertoires in cytomegalovirus infection. MiXCR was run by TCRdb on the reads, yielding one entry per CDR3 protein. Among about 300,000 distinct CDR3 sequences listed, approximately 8.9% were seen once. The sequencing sample was made of PBMCs. The receptors were gathered from a human donor in good health (CMV status not recorded). Some clones in this sample may be carry-over from other donors' samples.

This chain uses TRBV28 with TRBJ1-2; D uncertain. This CDR3 is built from 11 residues. Trimming shortened V by 8 bases and J by 2 bases, and 6 bases separated the two germline ends. The germline CDR1 and CDR2 sequences are MDHEN and SYDVKM. The CDR3 protein is CASGQNYGYTF. The CDR3 DNA follows: TGTGCCAGCGGGCAGAACTATGGCTACACCTTC.

This clonotype has at least ten counts. This chain connects TRBV28 to TRBJ1-4; 10 positions agree with TRBD1. From germline, CDR1 is MDHEN and CDR2 SYDVKM. The CDR3 has 16 residues. Trimming removed 2 bases from V and 4 bases from J; junction bases left unmatched: 4. Here the CDR3 reads CASSLDRGRINEKLFF. CDR3 nucleotide sequence: TGTGCCAGCAGTTTAGACAGGGGGCGGATTAATGAAAAACTGTTTTTT.

CDR3 region: CASSTDREDQETQYF. As DNA, the CDR3 is TGTGCCAGCAGCACGGACAGGGAGGACCAAGAGACCCAGTACTTC. This chain uses TRBV28 with TRBJ2-5; 8 positions agree with TRBD1. This CDR3 has 15 residues. V gave up 6 bases and J gave up 0 bases; unmatched junction bases: 6. CDR1 and CDR2 (germline): MDHEN, SYDVKM.

This clonotype was detected ten times or more. The chain couples TRBV12-5 to TRBJ1-5; D is ambiguous. Trimming shortened V by 6 bases and J by 8 bases, and 23 bases separated the two germline ends. This CDR3 spans 16 amino acids. Germline CDR1 is LGHNT and CDR2 is FRNRAP. The DNA for the CDR3 is TGTGCTAGTGGGTTTAGGCACTCTTGTAGGTGTGAGCCCCAGCATTTT. This translates into CASGFRHSCRCEPQHF.